This TCR beta chain comes out of a study of blood T cell repertoires in COVID-19. Across the whole study: PBMCs, B-cell-depleted T cells, or T cells were the source of the cDNA or gDNA that made up the material.

TCRdb's copy holds only in-frame clones and misses some; the assay was immunoSEQ multiplex PCR. Among roughly 140,000 clones listed, approximately 84% were seen once. This CDR3 has 16 residues. Germline loops: CDR1 SGHVS, CDR2 FNYEAQ. With 5 bases clipped from V and 5 bases from J, the junction kept 10 bases outside the gene matches. This clone was seen a single time. The sample comprised peripheral blood. This sequence was found in an older man with acute or convalescent COVID-19. The chain links TRBV7-6 to TRBJ1-4; 8 bases match TRBD1. The CDR3 is CASSLRDRTKNEKLFF. DNA of the CDR3: TGTGCCAGCAGCCTGAGGGACAGGACGAAGAATGAAAAACTGTTTTTT.